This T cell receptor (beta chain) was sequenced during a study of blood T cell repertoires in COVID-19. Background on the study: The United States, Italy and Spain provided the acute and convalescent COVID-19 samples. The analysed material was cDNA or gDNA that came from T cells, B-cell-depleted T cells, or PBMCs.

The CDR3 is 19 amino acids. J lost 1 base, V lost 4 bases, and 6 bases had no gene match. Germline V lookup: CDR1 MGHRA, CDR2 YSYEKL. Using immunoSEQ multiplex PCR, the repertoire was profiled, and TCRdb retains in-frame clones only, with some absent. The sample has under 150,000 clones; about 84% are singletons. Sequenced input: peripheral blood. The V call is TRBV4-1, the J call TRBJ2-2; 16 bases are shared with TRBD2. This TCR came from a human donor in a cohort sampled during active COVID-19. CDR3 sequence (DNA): TGCGCCAGCAGCCTGGGACTAGCGGGGGGGCCAGGGAACACCGGGGAGCTGTTTTTT. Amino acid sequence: CASSLGLAGGPGNTGELFF.